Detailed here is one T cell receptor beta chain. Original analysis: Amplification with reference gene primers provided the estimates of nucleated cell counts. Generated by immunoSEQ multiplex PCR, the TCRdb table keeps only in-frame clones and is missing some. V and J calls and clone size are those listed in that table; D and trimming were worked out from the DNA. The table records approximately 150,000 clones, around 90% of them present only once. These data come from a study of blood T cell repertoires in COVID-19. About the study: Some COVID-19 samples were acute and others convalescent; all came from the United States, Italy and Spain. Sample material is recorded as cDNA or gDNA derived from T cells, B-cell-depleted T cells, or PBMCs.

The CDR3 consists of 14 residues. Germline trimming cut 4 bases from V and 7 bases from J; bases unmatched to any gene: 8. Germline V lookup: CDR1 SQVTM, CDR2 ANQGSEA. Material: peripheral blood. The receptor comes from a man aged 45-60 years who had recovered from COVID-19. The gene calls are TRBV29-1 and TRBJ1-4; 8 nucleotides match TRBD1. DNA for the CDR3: TGCAGCGTTGTAACAGGGGGAGAGGGTGAAAAACTGTTTTTT. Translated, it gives CSVVTGGEGEKLFF.